This T cell receptor (beta chain) was identified in a study of blood T cell repertoires in COVID-19. The wider study: From the United States, Italy and Spain came samples of acute and convalescent COVID-19.

Source study methods: How many nucleated cells were present was estimated from reference gene primer amplification. TCRdb's copy holds only in-frame clones and misses some; the assay was immunoSEQ multiplex PCR. V, J and clone size are taken as reported in that table, and D and trimming were inferred from the DNA itself. The repertoire holds a few hundred thousand clones, with about 90% as singletons. Study members were between roughly 18 and 89 years old and lived in 24 US regions. Germline CDR1 is SGHNT and CDR2 is YYREEE (reference sequence). The CDR3 covers 13 residues. V was clipped by 4 bases and J by 10 bases; unmatched bases: 4.

V gene TRBV5-4 combines with J gene TRBJ1-6, with 8 nucleotides matching TRBD1. The TCR originated in a man aged 30 to 39 who had been exposed to COVID-19. The sample consisted of PBMCs or T cells enriched from blood (not recorded which). As DNA, the CDR3 is TGTGCCAGCAGCATGGACAGGGTCTCACCCCTCCACTTT. Translated: CASSMDRVSPLHF.